Below, 23 T cell receptor beta chains from the same sample are listed, as sequenced in a study of blood T cell repertoires in COVID-19. Repertoires were generated with immunoSEQ multiplex PCR, while TCRdb's copy carries only in-frame clones and drops some. Of 300,000 to 400,000 clones listed, around 89% are singletons. Sequencing used PBMCs or T cells enriched from blood (not recorded which). The source of these receptors is a woman aged 18-29 years who had recovered from COVID-19.

This clone is a singleton in its sample. J is TRBJ1-1 and V is TRBV19, with D maybe TRBD1 (6 bases). The CDR3 runs 15 residues. V lost 8 bases to trimming and J lost 6 bases, with 22 bases between them. Germline CDR1 and CDR2: LNHDA and SQIVND (reference sequence). For the CDR3, the DNA is TGTGCCAGTCAGACTGGGACATCAACTTCTGCTGAAGCTTTCTTT. This encodes CASQTGTSTSAEAFF.

V is TRBV6-6 and J is TRBJ2-7, with TRBD2 matching 14 bases. This CDR3 region has 17 residues. Germline V lookup: CDR1 MNHNY, CDR2 SVGAGI (reference sequence). The V and J ends lost 5 bases and 0 bases, in that order; junction bases with no gene match: 6. This CDR3 is CASSRTSGGPYSYEQYF. The CDR3 region has the DNA TGTGCCAGCAGTCGGACTAGCGGGGGGCCTTACTCCTACGAGCAGTACTTC.

This clone was seen a single time. V and J are TRBV28 and TRBJ2-7, with unresolved D. V was shortened by 5 bases and J by 6 bases, with 14 bases between the two germline ends. The CDR3 runs to 13 residues. Germline assignment: CDR1 MDHEN and CDR2 SYDVKM. CDR3 amino acids: CASSRRAFGEQYF. The CDR3 DNA follows: TGTGCCAGCAGTCGCCGAGCGTTTGGCGAGCAGTACTTC.

This chain links TRBV20-1 with TRBJ2-7; D is uncertain. The germline CDR1 and CDR2 sequences are DFQATT and SNEGSKA (reference sequence). V was pared by 0 bases and J by 3 bases, with 3 bases between. The CDR3 covers 11 residues. The CDR3 nucleotides are TGCAGTGCTAGAGAACACTACGAGCAGTACTTC. It specifies CSAREHYEQYF.

The V and J genes are TRBV2 and TRBJ1-2, with a possible D match to TRBD1 (6 bases). The CDR3 sequence is 14 residues long. Germline V gene data show CDR1 as SNHLY and CDR2 as FYNNEI. Trimming shortened V by 4 bases and J by 0 bases, and 9 bases separated the two germline ends. The CDR3 loop is CASSGDKSNYGYTF. Written as DNA, the CDR3 is TGTGCCAGCAGTGGGGACAAATCTAACTATGGCTACACCTTC.

The DNA for the CDR3 is TGTGCCAGTAGTATTCGGGGAGGGGGTACTGAAGCTTTCTTT. Amino acids: CASSIRGGGTEAFF. The genes are TRBV19 and TRBJ1-1; maybe TRBD1 (6 bases). The germline V gene has CDR1 LNHDA and CDR2 SQIVND (reference sequence). CDR3 length: 14 amino acids. Deletions cut 3 bases from V and 5 bases from J, with 13 bases between.

The V and J genes are TRBV7-3 and TRBJ2-1; D is unclear. CDR1 and CDR2 from the germline V gene are SGHTA and FQGTGA. The CDR3 spans 13 residues. Trimming removed 4 bases from V and 4 bases from J, with 8 bases in between. The CDR3 DNA is TGTGCCAGCAGCTCCCCCGGGTACAATGAGCAGTTCTTC. It encodes CASSSPGYNEQFF.

The V and J genes are TRBV7-9 and TRBJ2-3; D remains unclear. This CDR3 is 17 amino acids long. Germline-derived CDR1 and CDR2 are SEHNR and FQNEAQ (reference sequence). Trimming removed 0 bases at V and 2 bases at J, with 15 bases between. The CDR3 sequence is CASSLAYSSSVTDTQYF. The CDR3 DNA reads TGTGCCAGCAGCTTAGCCTACTCCTCAAGTGTCACAGATACGCAGTATTTT.

The rearrangement uses TRBV14 and TRBJ1-1; maybe TRBD1 (6 bases). V gave up 5 bases and J gave up 1 base, with 11 bases separating them. CDR3 length equals 14 residues. Germline V CDR1 and CDR2: SGHDN, FVKESK. The CDR3 loop reads CASSSRGRNTEAFF. CDR3 bases: TGTGCCAGCAGCTCCAGGGGCCGGAACACTGAAGCTTTCTTT.

This clone was observed a single time. This chain connects TRBV11-2 to TRBJ2-3, with 9 bases fitting TRBD2. The CDR3 consists of 15 residues. Germline-derived CDR1 and CDR2 are SGHAT and FQNNGV. Trimming took 3 bases from V and 6 from J; bases not matched to a gene: 7. CDR3 sequence (DNA): TGTGCCAGCAGCTTTTTCGCTAGCGGGGCGGATACGCAGTATTTT. Protein: CASSFFASGADTQYF.

V is TRBV29-1 and J is TRBJ2-7, with a weak D call TRBD1 (5 bases). V was cut by 5 bases and J by 1 base, with 12 bases left in between. This CDR3 is built from 13 residues. Germline CDR1 SQVTM, CDR2 ANQGSEA. The CDR3 region is CSVQVTGSYEQYF. Written as DNA, the CDR3 is TGCAGCGTTCAGGTCACAGGATCCTACGAGCAGTACTTC.

The chain recombines TRBV18 with TRBJ1-4; weak D call: TRBD1 (5 bases). The germline gives CDR1 KGHSH, CDR2 LQKENI. V dropped 3 bases and J dropped 3 bases, with 11 bases sitting between them. The CDR3 is 15 residues long. CDR3 in amino acids: CASSPIQGSNEKLFF. The CDR3 DNA reads TGTGCCAGCTCACCGATTCAGGGATCTAATGAAAAACTGTTTTTT.

This clone appeared once. The chain uses TRBV5-6 and TRBJ1-5; unclear D gene. There are 13 residues in the CDR3. Germline V gene lookup returns CDR1 SGHDT and CDR2 YYEEEE. V gave up 2 bases and J gave up 4 bases, with 7 bases separating them. CDR3 loop: CASSFEGNQPQHF. Written as DNA, the CDR3 is TGTGCCAGCAGCTTTGAGGGAAATCAGCCCCAGCATTTT.

V and J are TRBV6-1 and TRBJ1-5; D uncertain. The V gene's germline CDR1 is MNHNS and CDR2 SASEGT. The CDR3 is 14 amino acids. Trimming left V 3 bases short and J 5 bases short, with 11 bases between. CDR3 sequence reads: CASSDRLRDQPQHF. CDR3 nucleotides: TGTGCCAGCAGTGATCGCCTCCGGGATCAGCCCCAGCATTTT.

The rearrangement uses TRBV10-3 and TRBJ1-5, with TRBD1 matching 7 bases. From germline, CDR1 is ENHRY and CDR2 SYGVKD. The V segment lost 6 bases and the J segment 0 bases; nucleotides outside the gene matches: 5. This CDR3 is built from 15 residues. This chain's CDR3 is CAISRDSYSNQPQHF. Written as DNA, the CDR3 is TGTGCCATCAGCCGGGACAGCTATAGCAATCAGCCCCAGCATTTT.

V is TRBV7-6 and J is TRBJ2-5; D ambiguous. The CDR3 length is 13 residues. Germline values: CDR1 SGHVS, CDR2 FNYEAQ. Trimming cost V 1 base and J 3 bases, with 6 bases left between them. CDR3 DNA sequence: TGTGCCAGCAGCTTAGAAGGAGAAGAGACCCAGTACTTC. Its protein product is CASSLEGEETQYF.

This rearrangement joins TRBV7-9 to TRBJ2-1; D not resolved. This CDR3 has 14 residues. Trimming cost V 1 base and J 9 bases, with 13 bases left between them. From germline, CDR1 is SEHNR and CDR2 FQNEAQ (reference sequence). CDR3 region: CASSLVVSRSEQFF. As DNA, the CDR3 is TGTGCCAGCAGCTTAGTGGTGTCCCGGAGTGAGCAGTTCTTC.

The rearrangement links TRBV7-6 to TRBJ2-2; a weak D match, TRBD2 (6 bases). Trimming removed 0 bases at V and 1 base at J, with 6 bases between. Germline V gene lookup returns CDR1 SGHVS and CDR2 FNYEAQ. CDR3 length equals 15 residues. The CDR3: CASSLAGGNTGELFF. As DNA, the CDR3 is TGTGCCAGCAGCTTAGCCGGGGGGAACACCGGGGAGCTGTTTTTT.

This chain connects TRBV19 to TRBJ2-2, with a weak D call TRBD2 (5 bases). The CDR3 has 16 amino acids. Germline CDR1 and CDR2: LNHDA and SQIVND (reference sequence). Trimming shortened V by 3 bases and J by 7 bases, and 18 bases separated the two germline ends. The CDR3 region has the DNA TGTGCCAGTAGTATTTGGCCCCGAGGGAGTATCGGGGAGCTGTTTTTT. It encodes CASSIWPRGSIGELFF.

The V call is TRBV5-5, the J call TRBJ1-3; D call uncertain. The V end was cut by 2 bases, the J end by 4 bases, with 22 bases between. This CDR3 has 18 residues. The germline gives CDR1 SGHKS, CDR2 YYEKEE (reference sequence). The CDR3 sequence: CASSFFLGTTSGGNTIYF. The CDR3 DNA follows: TGTGCCAGCAGCTTTTTTCTCGGCACGACAAGCGGCGGAAACACCATATATTTT. The entire variable domain, with the rest obtained from reference TRBV5-5 and TRBJ1-3, is as follows: DAGVTQSPTHLIKTRGQQVTLRCSPISGHKSVSWYQQVLGQGPQFIFQYYEKEERGRGNFPDRFSARQFPNYSSELNVNALLLGDSALYLCASSFFLGTTSGGNTIYFGEGSWLTVV.

This rearrangement joins TRBV6-5 to TRBJ1-2; D is unclear. The CDR3 runs to 11 residues. Trimming left V 8 bases short and J 4 bases short, with 8 bases between. Looked up from germline, CDR1 is MNHEY and CDR2 is SVGAGI. CDR3 sequence: CASRAGYGYTF. The DNA for the CDR3 is TGTGCCAGCCGAGCGGGCTATGGCTACACCTTC.

Turning to this clone: Its ends do not fully match the called genes, so a read error is possible. The chain is built from TRBV5-1 and TRBJ2-2; D is undetermined. Looked up from germline, CDR1 is SGHRS and CDR2 is YFSETQ. The CDR3 is 14 residues long. CDR3 nucleotides: TGCGCCAGCAGTTTGGTTCTTACGAGCGGGGAGCTGTTTTTT. Translation gives CASSLVLTSGELFF.

The chain links TRBV2 to TRBJ1-2; 7 nucleotides match TRBD1. V was clipped by 5 bases and J by 3 bases; unmatched bases: 9. Germline CDR1 and CDR2: SNHLY and FYNNEI. There are 15 residues in the CDR3. In DNA, the CDR3 is TGTGCCAGCAGTCGCTCAGGGGGTCGGGACTATGGCTACACCTTC. Protein sequence: CASSRSGGRDYGYTF.